Reported below is one T cell receptor (beta chain). A much more abundant neighbour one base away suggests this may be a read error. The germline gives CDR1 ENHRY, CDR2 SYGVKD. Trimming stripped 10 bases from V and 7 bases from J, with 23 bases between. The CDR3 runs to 14 residues. The sample comes from a study of CD8+CD57+ T cells in acquired aplastic anemia. It was genomic DNA that served as the template for profiling TCR beta VDJ and CDR3. TCRdb reprocessed the reads with MiXCR, giving one entry per CDR3 protein. The sample contains about 190,000 distinct CDR3 sequences, about 53% of which appear only once.

The specimen was sorted CD4+, CD8+, or CD8+CD57+ T cells (not recorded which) from PBMCs. The rearrangement uses TRBV10-3 and TRBJ2-7; D might be TRBD1 or TRBD2, each matching 5 bases. The sequence derives from a human donor in good health, serving as a control. The CDR3 DNA follows: TGTGCCAGCAGGGCGCCTCGGGGCTTCGGGGAGCAGTACTTC. It yields the protein CASRAPRGFGEQYF.